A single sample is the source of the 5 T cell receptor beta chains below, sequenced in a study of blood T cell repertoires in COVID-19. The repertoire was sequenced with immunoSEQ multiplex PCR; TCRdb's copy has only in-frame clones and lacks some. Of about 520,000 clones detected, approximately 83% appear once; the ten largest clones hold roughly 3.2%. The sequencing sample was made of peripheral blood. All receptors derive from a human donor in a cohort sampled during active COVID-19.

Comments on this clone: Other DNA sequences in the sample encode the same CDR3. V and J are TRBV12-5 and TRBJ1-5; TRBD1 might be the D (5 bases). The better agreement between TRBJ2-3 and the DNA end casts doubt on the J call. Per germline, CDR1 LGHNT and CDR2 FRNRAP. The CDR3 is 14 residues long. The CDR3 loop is CASGPHRSNQPQYF. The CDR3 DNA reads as TGTGCTAGTGGACCCCACAGGAGCAATCAGCCCCAGTATTTT.

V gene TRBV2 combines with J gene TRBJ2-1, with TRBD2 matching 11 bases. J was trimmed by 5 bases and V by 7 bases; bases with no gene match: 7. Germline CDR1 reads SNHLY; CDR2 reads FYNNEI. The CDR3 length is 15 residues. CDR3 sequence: CASNTGTSGNNEQFF. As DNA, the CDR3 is TGTGCCAGCAATACCGGGACTAGCGGAAACAATGAGCAGTTCTTC.

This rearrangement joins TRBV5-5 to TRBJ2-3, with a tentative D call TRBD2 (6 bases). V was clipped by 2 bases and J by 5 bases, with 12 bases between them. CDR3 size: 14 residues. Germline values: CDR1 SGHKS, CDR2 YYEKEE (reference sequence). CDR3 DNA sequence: TGTGCCAGCAGCTTTCGGGGGATTATAGATACGCAGTATTTT. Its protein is CASSFRGIIDTQYF.

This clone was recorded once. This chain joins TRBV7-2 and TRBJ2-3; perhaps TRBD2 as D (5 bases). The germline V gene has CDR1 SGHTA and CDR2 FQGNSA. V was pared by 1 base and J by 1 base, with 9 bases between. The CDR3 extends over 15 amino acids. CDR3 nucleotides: TGTGCCAGCAGCTTAGATCTTAGCGGCACAGATACGCAGTATTTT. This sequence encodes CASSLDLSGTDTQYF.

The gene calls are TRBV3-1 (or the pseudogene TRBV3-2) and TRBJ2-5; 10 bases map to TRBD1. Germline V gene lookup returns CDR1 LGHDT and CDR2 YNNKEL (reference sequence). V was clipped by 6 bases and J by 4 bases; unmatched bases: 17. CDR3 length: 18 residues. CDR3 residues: CASSLGQGSLGFGETQYF. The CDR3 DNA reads TGTGCCAGCAGTTTGGGACAGGGGAGTTTGGGATTTGGAGAGACCCAGTACTTC.